This TCR beta chain was captured in a study of shared clonotypes between healthy human individuals. Study observations and caveats: Blood alone was sampled, and tissue repertoires likely differ.

CDR3 length: 12 residues. The V gene lost 0 bases and the J gene lost 4 bases, with 4 bases spanning the gap. In germline, CDR1 is SQVTM, CDR2 ANQGSEA. Naive CD8 cells lacked CD45RO, underwent positive selection for CCR7 and left out terminally differentiated effector memory CD45RA+ cells. None of the donors, who were healthy HIV-negative adults, had recently had acute infections or vaccinations. Measured with immunoSEQ multiplex PCR; TCRdb has only the in-frame clones, and not every one. The sample includes about 590,000 clones, about 95% of them seen just once. Remarks on this clone: Its antigen is currently unknown.

The receptor was derived from a woman in her 30s in good health. The V call is TRBV29-1, the J call TRBJ2-1, with unresolved D. The material sequenced was naive CD8+ T cells sorted from blood. CDR3 in DNA: TGCAGCGTTGAAGAGATGTACAATGAGCAGTTCTTC. It encodes CSVEEMYNEQFF.